This T cell receptor (beta chain) was sequenced for a study of cytomegalovirus exposure and HLA in healthy donors. General study findings and limits: V- and J-gene trimming of TCR beta was linked (in a later analysis) to a missense DCLRE1C variant.

Germline V CDR1 and CDR2: LGHNA, YSLEER. The junction had 7 bases not matched to a gene; V was cut back by 0 bases and J by 11 bases. The length of the CDR3 is 15 residues. Notes on this clone: No antigen is known for it.

Both 60 Vbeta primers and 13 Jbeta primers went into the PCR. This table comes from immunoSEQ multiplex PCR, and its TCRdb copy is limited to in-frame clones, with some not included. This table lists approximately 140,000 clones. This chain links TRBV4-3 with TRBJ2-5, with 12 bases identical to TRBD2. This clonotype was sampled from a man aged 40-50 years in good health and CMV-seronegative. The sequenced sample consisted of PBMCs. Written as DNA, the CDR3 is TGCGCCAGCAGCCAAGATCGAGGACTAGCGGGGTTTCAGTACTTC. The encoded protein is CASSQDRGLAGFQYF.